This section outlines one T cell receptor (beta chain) sequence together with its context. This sample was taken from a study of blood T cell repertoires in COVID-19. At the level of the study: Sites across the United States, Italy and Spain contributed samples from acute and convalescent COVID-19. Nucleic acid was either cDNA or gDNA, and it came from T cells, B-cell-depleted T cells, or PBMCs.

Germline V gene sequence: CDR1 SNHLY, CDR2 FYNNEI. This CDR3 is built from 15 residues. The V segment lost 1 base and the J segment 4 bases; nucleotides outside the gene matches: 4. Authors' data handling: For nucleated cells, counts were estimated from reference gene primer amplification. Method: immunoSEQ multiplex PCR; TCRdb's copy keeps in-frame clones and lacks some. V, J and clone size derive from that table, while D and trimming were established from the DNA sequence. The sample has about 230,000 clones, around 82% seen once. Material: peripheral blood. The clonotype was recovered from a man aged 40-49 years with active or convalescent COVID-19. The rearrangement joins TRBV2 to TRBJ2-5; 9 positions match TRBD2. The CDR3 region has the DNA TGTGCCAGCAGTGAAGGGACTAGCGTTTCAGAGACCCAGTACTTC. This codes for CASSEGTSVSETQYF.